Following are 22 T cell receptor beta chains from one sample sequenced in a study of OX40 agonist ivuxolimab in advanced cancers. Library preparation employed the immunoSEQ multiplex PCR assay. In TCRdb, the immuneACCESS table is reduced to in-frame sequences with V and J assigned. These tables do not hold every clone; where another copy was compared, an unresolved V gene accounts for under half, and the others remain unexplained. The sample table contains under 95,000 clones; only one count was recorded for more than 75% of them. The top ten constitute 6.5% to 7.5% of the sample. The input for sequencing was CD4+ or CD8+ T cells sorted from blood, taken in a trial of the OX40 agonist ivuxolimab. These receptors originate from an adult with an advanced solid tumor such as melanoma, head and neck, liver or kidney cancer.

The rearrangement links TRBV7-9 to TRBJ1-2; D possibly corresponds to TRBD1 (5 bases). Germline V gene data show CDR1 as SEHNR and CDR2 as FQNEAQ (reference sequence). The CDR3 has 14 residues. The V and J ends lost 0 bases and 5 bases respectively, with 10 bases between them. CDR3 DNA: TGTGCCAGCAGCTTAGCCGGGACCGTATATGGCTACACCTTC. This codes for CASSLAGTVYGYTF. Based on the CDR3 plus reference TRBV7-9 and TRBJ1-2, the full variable domain is DTGVSQNPRHKITKRGQNVTFRCDPISEHNRLYWYRQTLGQGPEFLTYFQNEAQLEKSRLLSDRFSAERPKGSFSTLEIQRTEQGDSAMYLCASSLAGTVYGYTFGSGTRLTVV.

The V and J genes are TRBV6-5 and TRBJ1-1; 7 nucleotides align to TRBD1. Germline CDR1 and CDR2: MNHEY and SVGAGI. V lost 6 bases to trimming and J lost 4 bases; unmatched junction nucleotides: 8. The CDR3 runs to 14 residues. CDR3: CASRPDRVGTEAFF. Written as DNA, the CDR3 is TGTGCCAGCAGACCCGACAGGGTGGGCACTGAAGCTTTCTTT.

The V and J genes are TRBV5-1 and TRBJ2-7; D uncertain. Trimming cost V 4 bases and J 4 bases, with 15 bases left between them. The CDR3 runs 14 residues. Germline V CDR1 and CDR2: SGHRS, YFSETQ. The CDR3 here is CASSVNVNDYEQYF. CDR3 bases: TGCGCCAGCAGCGTGAACGTAAACGATTACGAGCAGTACTTC.

The chain is built from TRBV11-2 and TRBJ1-2; TRBD1 matches 7 bases. V trimming: 0 bases; J trimming: 4 bases; junction bases outside the gene matches: 2. Germline loops: CDR1 SGHAT, CDR2 FQNNGV. The CDR3 spans 14 residues. This CDR3 reads CASSLERTGYGYTF. As DNA, the CDR3 is TGTGCCAGCAGCTTAGAGCGGACAGGCTATGGCTACACCTTC.

Relative to its sample, this clone is medium-sized. The CDR3 nucleotides are TGTGCTAGTGGTTTCGGACTAGCGGGAGGGTCGGACACCGGGGAGCTGTTTTTT. Translation gives CASGFGLAGGSDTGELFF. The chain recombines TRBV12-5 with TRBJ2-2; 15 positions match TRBD2. The J segment lost 3 bases and the V segment lost 3 bases, leaving 5 bases of the junction unmatched. This CDR3 contains 18 residues. Germline V lookup: CDR1 LGHNT, CDR2 FRNRAP.

This rearrangement joins TRBV27 to TRBJ2-3; TRBD1 matches at 10 bases. V lost 7 bases, J lost 6 bases, and 7 bases stayed unmatched. Germline CDR1 reads MNHEY; CDR2 reads SMNVEV (reference sequence). The CDR3 length is 14 residues. This chain's CDR3 is CASKPGQGTDTQYF. As DNA, the CDR3 is TGTGCCAGCAAACCGGGACAGGGGACGGATACGCAGTATTTT.

This clone was counted once. The chain has TRBV29-1 and TRBJ1-1; D not certain. Trimming took off 5 bases at V and 5 bases at J, with 12 bases between the two ends. Germline V lookup: CDR1 SQVTM, CDR2 ANQGSEA. CDR3 length: 12 amino acids. For the CDR3, the DNA is TGCAGCGTTCAGACACGAGGGACTGAAGCTTTCTTT. Its protein product is CSVQTRGTEAFF.

The chain recombines TRBV19 with TRBJ1-4; D remains ambiguous. CDR3 length: 15 residues. CDR1 LNHDA and CDR2 SQIVND come from the germline V gene (reference sequence). Deletions cut 6 bases from V and 0 bases from J, with 11 bases between. DNA for the CDR3: TGTGCCAGTAGGTCGAACTCAGCAACTAATGAAAAACTGTTTTTT. Translation gives CASRSNSATNEKLFF.

The chain recombines TRBV30 with TRBJ2-1; 7 bases line up with TRBD2. This CDR3 comprises 12 residues. Germline-derived CDR1 and CDR2 are GTSNPN and SVGIG (reference sequence). V lost 2 bases, J lost 9 bases, and 4 bases stayed unmatched. DNA for the CDR3: TGTGCCTGGAGTTCGAGCGGGACTGAGCAGTTCTTC. Translation gives CAWSSSGTEQFF.

The V gene is TRBV11-3, the J gene TRBJ2-3, with 12 bases identical to TRBD1. This CDR3 has 16 residues. Germline V gene lookup returns CDR1 SGHNT and CDR2 YENEEA. With 1 base clipped from V and 4 bases from J, the junction kept 3 bases outside the gene matches. DNA of the CDR3: TGTGCCAGCAGCTTAGCCGGGACAGGGGGCCCAGATACGCAGTATTTT. This sequence encodes CASSLAGTGGPDTQYF.

The rearrangement uses TRBV6-4 and TRBJ1-5; D perhaps matches TRBD1 (6 bases). Deletions cut 4 bases from V and 0 bases from J, with 34 bases between. This CDR3 has 23 amino acids. Per germline, CDR1 MRHNA and CDR2 SNTAGT. The chain's CDR3 is CASSASSLRGWQGYGISNQPQHF. CDR3 coding DNA: TGTGCCAGCAGTGCCTCTAGTCTGAGGGGTTGGCAGGGGTATGGAATTAGCAATCAGCCCCAGCATTTT.

A remark on this clone: At the DNA level, this CDR3 is encoded by other sequences in the same sample as well. The genes are TRBV11-2 and TRBJ2-5; D is unresolved. From germline, CDR1 is SGHAT and CDR2 FQNNGV. The germline V and J ends were trimmed by 1 base and 4 bases, with 1 base remaining between them. The CDR3 runs 11 residues. CDR3 nucleotide sequence: TGTGCCAGCAGCTTAGGAGAGACCCAGTACTTC. Its translation is CASSLGETQYF.

The chain uses TRBV11-2 and TRBJ2-7; 9 nucleotides agree with TRBD2. Germline assignment: CDR1 SGHAT and CDR2 FQNNGV. Unmatched junction bases numbered 3, after V lost 1 base and J lost 2 bases. The CDR3 is 15 residues long. In DNA form, the CDR3 reads TGTGCCAGCAGCTTAGGTGGGACTAGCCCCTACGAGCAGTACTTC. Its translation: CASSLGGTSPYEQYF.

The chain has TRBV15 and TRBJ1-2; 12 nucleotides match TRBD1. CDR3 length: 16 amino acids. Losses at the gene ends were 0 bases for V and 7 bases for J; bases not matched to a gene: 6. CDR1 and CDR2 from the germline V gene are LNHNV and YYDKDF (reference sequence). Here the CDR3 DNA reads TGTGCCACCAGCAGAGATCAGGGGACAGGGGGCCCTGGCTACACCTTC. Translated: CATSRDQGTGGPGYTF.

J is TRBJ2-7 and V is TRBV9, with D possibly called TRBD1 or TRBD2 (6 bases each). This CDR3 has 14 residues. From germline, CDR1 is SGDLS and CDR2 YYNGEE. V dropped 3 bases and J dropped 2 bases, with 12 bases sitting between them. CDR3 DNA: TGTGCCAGCAGCGACGAGGAGGGGGCCTACGAGCAGTACTTC. It specifies CASSDEEGAYEQYF.

The rearrangement links TRBV29-1 to TRBJ1-3; the D is unclear. The V end was cut by 4 bases, the J end by 4 bases, with 8 bases between. The CDR3 loop spans 12 amino acids. Germline lookup yields CDR1 SQVTM and CDR2 ANQGSEA. The CDR3 bases are TGCAGCGTTGTGGCCGGGGGAAACACCATATATTTT. This sequence encodes CSVVAGGNTIYF.

The chain employs TRBV10-1 and TRBJ2-1; D might be TRBD2 (7 bases). Germline lookup yields CDR1 WNHNN and CDR2 SYGVQD (reference sequence). The CDR3 runs to 14 residues. V shed 6 bases and J shed 6 bases, with 15 bases lying between them. The CDR3: CASSGGTMVNEQFF. The CDR3 region has the DNA TGCGCCAGCAGCGGGGGGACAATGGTCAATGAGCAGTTCTTC.

This chain joins TRBV6-5 and TRBJ1-5, with D possibly matching TRBD1 (5 bases). The CDR3 has 15 amino acids. V lost 6 bases, J lost 5 bases, and 17 bases lay in between. Looked up from germline, CDR1 is MNHEY and CDR2 is SVGAGI. The CDR3 here is CASSTRGDGDQPQHF. The CDR3 bases are TGTGCCAGCAGCACGCGGGGGGACGGGGATCAGCCCCAGCATTTT.

The chain recombines TRBV14 with TRBJ2-1; D not resolved. Germline V gives CDR1 SGHDN, CDR2 FVKESK. Trimming removed 1 base from V and 6 bases from J, with 10 bases in between. The CDR3 sequence is 14 residues long. The CDR3 coding sequence is TGTGCCAGCAGCCAAGGTAGAAGTAGCAATGAGCAGTTCTTC. It codes for CASSQGRSSNEQFF.

This chain links TRBV9 with TRBJ1-1; 7 positions match TRBD1. Per germline, CDR1 SGDLS and CDR2 YYNGEE. CDR3 length: 15 residues. Trimming cost V 2 bases and J 0 bases; bases outside gene matches: 4. The CDR3 sequence: CASSVTGEVNTEAFF. For the CDR3, the DNA is TGTGCCAGCAGCGTCACAGGGGAGGTGAACACTGAAGCTTTCTTT.

The V and J genes are TRBV5-1 and TRBJ2-7; the D is unclear. Germline V lookup: CDR1 SGHRS, CDR2 YFSETQ. Deletions cut 0 bases from V and 5 bases from J, with 3 bases between. There are 11 residues in the CDR3. CDR3 nucleotide sequence: TGCGCCAGCAGCTTGGTAAACGAGCAGTACTTC. Translation gives CASSLVNEQYF. Looking up the rest from reference TRBV5-1 and TRBJ2-7 gives the full variable domain: KAGVTQTPRYLIKTRGQQVTLSCSPISGHRSVSWYQQTPGQGLQFLFEYFSETQRNKGNFPGRFSGRQFSNSRSEMNVSTLELGDSALYLCASSLVNEQYFGPGTRLTVT.

This chain joins TRBV9 and TRBJ2-3, with TRBD2 matching 10 bases. V lost 2 bases, J lost 4 bases, and 7 bases stayed unmatched. This CDR3 has 16 amino acids. CDR1 SGDLS and CDR2 YYNGEE come from the germline V gene. CDR3 sequence reads: CASSVGSGGGADTQYF. Written as DNA, the CDR3 is TGTGCCAGCAGCGTTGGGAGCGGGGGGGGTGCAGATACGCAGTATTTT.